These 10 T cell receptor beta chains came from one sample sequenced in a study of CD8+ T cells in alopecia areata. Reverse transcribed after extraction, RNA yielded cDNA as the sequencing template. Libraries were prepared by immunoSEQ multiplex PCR; TCRdb keeps only in-frame clonotypes and omits some of them. The data contain approximately 160,000 clones, roughly 60% of them singletons. Stated treatment: oral pan-JAK inhibitor, 5-10 mg twice daily. This specimen consisted of CD4+ T cells sorted from blood, obtained at week 24, from a patient treated with tofacitinib. These receptors all come from a human donor with alopecia areata.

This clone was observed a single time. CDR3 sequence reads: CASSLRLAGGNNEQFF. CDR3 coding DNA: TGTGCCAGCAGCTTACGTTTGGCGGGGGGAAACAATGAGCAGTTCTTC. The chain uses TRBV11-2 and TRBJ2-1, with 8 nucleotides matching TRBD2. The CDR3 consists of 16 residues. Germline CDR1 SGHAT, CDR2 FQNNGV. The V segment lost 2 bases and the J segment 5 bases; nucleotides outside the gene matches: 8.

This clone has a single count. This chain uses TRBV29-1 with TRBJ2-3, with D possibly being TRBD1 (5 bases). The V gene's germline CDR1 is SQVTM and CDR2 ANQGSEA. Trimming took 7 bases from V and 4 from J, leaving 18 bases between them. The CDR3 length is 14 residues. CDR3 coding DNA: TGCAGCGCAGTGTTGCAGGGTCGGGCAGATACGCAGTATTTT. It specifies CSAVLQGRADTQYF.

V usage is TRBV29-1 and J usage is TRBJ2-6, with D perhaps TRBD1 (5 bases). Trimming removed 4 bases from V and 0 bases from J, with 19 bases in between. From germline, CDR1 is SQVTM and CDR2 ANQGSEA. The CDR3 runs to 18 residues. The CDR3 nucleotides are TGCAGCGTTGCAAGGGTGCTAGGGCAGGGCTCTGGGGCCAACGTCCTGACTTTC. Amino acids: CSVARVLGQGSGANVLTF.

The chain employs TRBV18 and TRBJ1-5; unclear D gene. The CDR3 consists of 14 residues. CDR1 is KGHSH and CDR2 is LQKENI in the germline V gene. V was shortened by 3 bases and J by 2 bases, with 8 bases between the two germline ends. CDR3 in amino acids: CASSPTVGNQPQHF. Here the CDR3 DNA reads TGTGCCAGCTCACCGACTGTGGGCAATCAGCCCCAGCATTTT.

The rearrangement joins TRBV7-9 to TRBJ1-2, with a possible D match to TRBD1 (6 bases). V was trimmed by 5 bases and J by 2 bases, leaving 12 bases between them. There are 14 residues in the CDR3. Germline CDR1 SEHNR, CDR2 FQNEAQ (reference sequence). CDR3 coding DNA: TGTGCCAGCAGCGAAGACAGGTCAAACTATGGCTACACCTTC. Translation gives CASSEDRSNYGYTF.

The V and J genes are TRBV5-1 and TRBJ2-2; TRBD1 matches 8 bases. Germline values: CDR1 SGHRS, CDR2 YFSETQ. CDR3 length equals 14 residues. The junction had 2 bases not matched to a gene; V was cut back by 1 base and J by 6 bases. The CDR3 loop is CASSLQGAPGELFF. The CDR3 DNA reads TGCGCCAGCAGCTTGCAGGGGGCGCCCGGGGAGCTGTTTTTT. The full variable domain, in which reference TRBV5-1 and TRBJ2-2 provide the parts outside the CDR3, is KAGVTQTPRYLIKTRGQQVTLSCSPISGHRSVSWYQQTPGQGLQFLFEYFSETQRNKGNFPGRFSGRQFSNSRSEMNVSTLELGDSALYLCASSLQGAPGELFFGEGSRLTVL.

The chain carries TRBV7-2 and TRBJ2-1, with D possibly TRBD1 on 6 matching bases. From germline, CDR1 is SGHTA and CDR2 FQGNSA. The CDR3 totals 15 residues. V was pared by 3 bases and J by 1 base, with 10 bases between. The CDR3 loop reads CASSLDSRSYNEQFF. CDR3 nucleotides: TGTGCCAGCAGCTTGGACAGTCGTTCCTACAATGAGCAGTTCTTC. Based on the CDR3 plus reference TRBV7-2 and TRBJ2-1, the full variable domain is GAGVSQSPSNKVTEKGKDVELRCDPISGHTALYWYRQSLGQGLEFLIYFQGNSAPDKSGLPSDRFSAERTGGSVSTLTIQRTQQEDSAVYLCASSLDSRSYNEQFFGPGTRLTVL.

The sample holds one count of this clone. V usage is TRBV29-1 and J usage is TRBJ2-4; 7 bases align to TRBD1. Germline values: CDR1 SQVTM, CDR2 ANQGSEA. The CDR3 is 14 amino acids. V shed 4 bases and J 2 bases; nucleotides not matched to a gene: 5. CDR3 in DNA: TGCAGCGTTGGGGAACAGGGGACCAAAAACATTCAGTACTTC. This translates into CSVGEQGTKNIQYF.

There are a few counts of this clone. This chain connects TRBV7-9 to TRBJ2-5; tentatively, D is TRBD1 (6 bases). Germline V gene sequence: CDR1 SEHNR, CDR2 FQNEAQ (reference sequence). The germline V and J ends were trimmed by 5 bases and 4 bases, with 11 bases remaining between them. This CDR3 has 13 amino acids. The CDR3 nucleotides are TGTGCCAGCAGCGACAAGACAGGAGAGACCCAGTACTTC. Translating it yields CASSDKTGETQYF.

V gene TRBV30 combines with J gene TRBJ1-2, with TRBD1 identical over 8 bases. The CDR3 is 14 amino acids. J lost 4 bases, V lost 2 bases, and 6 bases had no gene match. Germline V gene sequence: CDR1 GTSNPN, CDR2 SVGIG (reference sequence). The CDR3 DNA is TGTGCCTGGAGTCGGGACAGGAAAGGCTATGGCTACACCTTC. This gives the protein CAWSRDRKGYGYTF.